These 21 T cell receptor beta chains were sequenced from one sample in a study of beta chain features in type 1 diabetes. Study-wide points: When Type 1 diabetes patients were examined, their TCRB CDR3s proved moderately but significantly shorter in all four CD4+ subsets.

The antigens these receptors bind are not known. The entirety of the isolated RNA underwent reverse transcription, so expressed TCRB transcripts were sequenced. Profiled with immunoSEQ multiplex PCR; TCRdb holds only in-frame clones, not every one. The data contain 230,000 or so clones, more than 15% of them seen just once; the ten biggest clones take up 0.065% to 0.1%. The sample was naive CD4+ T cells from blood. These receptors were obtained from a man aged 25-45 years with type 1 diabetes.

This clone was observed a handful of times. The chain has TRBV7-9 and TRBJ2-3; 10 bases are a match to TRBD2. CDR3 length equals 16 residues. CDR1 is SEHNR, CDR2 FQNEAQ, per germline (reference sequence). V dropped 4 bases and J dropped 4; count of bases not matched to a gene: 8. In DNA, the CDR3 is TGTGCCAGCAGCTGGGGACTAGCGCCGGTCGCAGATACGCAGTATTTT. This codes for CASSWGLAPVADTQYF.

Written as DNA, the CDR3 is TGCGCCAGCAACAGAGGGCCTAGCTCCTACGAGCAGTACTTC. Its translation is CASNRGPSSYEQYF. The rearrangement links TRBV5-1 to TRBJ2-7, with D possibly being TRBD2 (5 bases). CDR1 is SGHRS and CDR2 is YFSETQ in the germline V gene. V lost 6 bases and J 0 bases, leaving 13 bases between the germline ends. The length of the CDR3 is 14 residues.

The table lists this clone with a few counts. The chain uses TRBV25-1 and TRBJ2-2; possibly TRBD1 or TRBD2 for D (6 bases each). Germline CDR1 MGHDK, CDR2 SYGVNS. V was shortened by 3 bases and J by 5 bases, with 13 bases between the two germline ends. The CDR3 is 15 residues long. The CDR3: CASSDPGGATGELFF. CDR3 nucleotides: TGTGCCAGCAGTGATCCCGGGGGCGCGACCGGGGAGCTGTTTTTT.

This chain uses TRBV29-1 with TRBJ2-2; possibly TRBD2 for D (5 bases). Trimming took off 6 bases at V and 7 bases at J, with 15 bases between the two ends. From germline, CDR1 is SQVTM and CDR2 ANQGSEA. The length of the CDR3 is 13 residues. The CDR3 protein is CSVQRDRDGELFF. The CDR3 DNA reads TGCAGCGTCCAGAGGGATCGGGACGGGGAGCTGTTTTTT.

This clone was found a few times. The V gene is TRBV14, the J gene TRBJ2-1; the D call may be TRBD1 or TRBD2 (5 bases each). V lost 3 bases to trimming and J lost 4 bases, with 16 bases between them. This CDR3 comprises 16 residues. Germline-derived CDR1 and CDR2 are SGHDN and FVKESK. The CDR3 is CASSHLPGTLYNEQFF. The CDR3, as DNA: TGTGCCAGCAGCCACTTACCCGGGACGCTATACAATGAGCAGTTCTTC.

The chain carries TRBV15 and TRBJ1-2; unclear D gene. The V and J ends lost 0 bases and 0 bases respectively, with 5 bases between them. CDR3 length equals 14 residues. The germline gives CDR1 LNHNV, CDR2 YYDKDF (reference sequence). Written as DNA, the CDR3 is TGTGCCACCAGCAGAGAGGTAGCTAACTATGGCTACACCTTC. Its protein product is CATSREVANYGYTF.

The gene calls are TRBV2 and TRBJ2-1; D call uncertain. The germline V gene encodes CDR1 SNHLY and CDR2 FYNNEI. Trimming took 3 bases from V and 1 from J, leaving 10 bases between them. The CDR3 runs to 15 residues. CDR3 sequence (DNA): TGTGCCAGCAGTGAGCGATTAATATCCTACAATGAGCAGTTCTTC. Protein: CASSERLISYNEQFF.

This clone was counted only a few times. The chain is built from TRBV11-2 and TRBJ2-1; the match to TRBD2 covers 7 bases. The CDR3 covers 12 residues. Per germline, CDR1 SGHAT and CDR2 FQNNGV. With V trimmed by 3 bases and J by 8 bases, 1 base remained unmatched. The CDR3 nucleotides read TGTGCCAGCAGCTTCCGGGGGGATGAGCAGTTCTTC. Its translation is CASSFRGDEQFF.

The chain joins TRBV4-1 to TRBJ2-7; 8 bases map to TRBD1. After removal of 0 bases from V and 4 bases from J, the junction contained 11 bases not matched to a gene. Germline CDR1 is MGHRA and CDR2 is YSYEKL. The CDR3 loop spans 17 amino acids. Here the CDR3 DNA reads TGCGCCAGCAGCCAAGATATGCGGCAGGGGGCACGTTACGAGCAGTACTTC. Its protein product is CASSQDMRQGARYEQYF.

CDR3: CASSQGRGRTDTQYF. The CDR3 bases are TGTGCCAGCAGCCAGGGGCGGGGGCGCACAGATACGCAGTATTTT. The chain couples TRBV4-2 to TRBJ2-3, with D possibly TRBD2 on 7 matching bases. V was cut by 3 bases and J by 1 base, with 11 bases left in between. Germline values: CDR1 LGHNA, CDR2 YNFKEQ. The CDR3 totals 15 residues.

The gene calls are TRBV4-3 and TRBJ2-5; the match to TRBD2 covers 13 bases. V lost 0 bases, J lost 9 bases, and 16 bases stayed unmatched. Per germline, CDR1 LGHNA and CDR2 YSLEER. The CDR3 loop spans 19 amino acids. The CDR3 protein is CASSQDSPSTSGGLRAQYF. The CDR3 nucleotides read TGCGCCAGCAGCCAAGATTCCCCTTCGACTAGCGGGGGGCTCAGGGCCCAGTACTTC.

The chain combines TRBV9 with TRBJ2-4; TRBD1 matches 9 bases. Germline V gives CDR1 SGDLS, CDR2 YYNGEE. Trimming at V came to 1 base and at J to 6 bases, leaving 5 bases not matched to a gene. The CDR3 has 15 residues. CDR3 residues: CASSVSRQGVNIQYF. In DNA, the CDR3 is TGTGCCAGCAGCGTATCTCGACAGGGGGTAAACATTCAGTACTTC.

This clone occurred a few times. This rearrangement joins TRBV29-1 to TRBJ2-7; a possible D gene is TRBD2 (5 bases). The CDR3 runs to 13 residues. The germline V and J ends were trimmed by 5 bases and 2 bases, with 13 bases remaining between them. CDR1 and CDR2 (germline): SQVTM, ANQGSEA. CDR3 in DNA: TGCAGCGTTATGAGGGAAACTACCTACGAGCAGTACTTC. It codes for CSVMRETTYEQYF.

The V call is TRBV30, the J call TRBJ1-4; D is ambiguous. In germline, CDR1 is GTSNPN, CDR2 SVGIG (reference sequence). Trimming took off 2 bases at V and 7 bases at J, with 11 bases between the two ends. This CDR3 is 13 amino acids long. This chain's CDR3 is CAWSKGLGEKLFF. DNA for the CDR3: TGTGCCTGGAGTAAAGGGTTGGGTGAAAAACTGTTTTTT. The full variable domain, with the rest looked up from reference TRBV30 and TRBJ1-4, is SQTIHQWPATLVQPVGSPLSLECTVEGTSNPNLYWYRQAAGRGLQLLFYSVGIGQISSEVPQNLSASRPQDRQFILSSKKLLLSDSGFYLCAWSKGLGEKLFFGSGTQLSVL.

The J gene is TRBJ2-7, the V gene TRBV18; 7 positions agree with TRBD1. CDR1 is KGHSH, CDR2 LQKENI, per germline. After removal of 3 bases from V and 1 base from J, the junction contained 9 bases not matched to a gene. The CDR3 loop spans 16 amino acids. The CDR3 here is CASSPVIQGISYEQYF. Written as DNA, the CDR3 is TGTGCCAGCTCACCTGTTATACAGGGGATATCCTACGAGCAGTACTTC.

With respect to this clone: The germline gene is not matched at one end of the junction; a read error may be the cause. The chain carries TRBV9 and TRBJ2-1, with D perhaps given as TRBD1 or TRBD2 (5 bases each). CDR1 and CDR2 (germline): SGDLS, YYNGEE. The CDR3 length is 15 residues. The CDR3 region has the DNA TGTGCCAGCAGCGCCGTTCCCCTTTCCGGGACCCCTAGGCTCTTC. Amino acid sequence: CASSAVPLSGTPRLF.

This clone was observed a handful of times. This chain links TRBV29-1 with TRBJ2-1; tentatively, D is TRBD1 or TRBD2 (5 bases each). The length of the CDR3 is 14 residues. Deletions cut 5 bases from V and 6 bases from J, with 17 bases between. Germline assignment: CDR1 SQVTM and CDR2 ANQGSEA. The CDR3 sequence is CSVIGARVRNEQFF. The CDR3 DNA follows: TGCAGCGTTATCGGGGCGAGGGTCCGCAATGAGCAGTTCTTC.

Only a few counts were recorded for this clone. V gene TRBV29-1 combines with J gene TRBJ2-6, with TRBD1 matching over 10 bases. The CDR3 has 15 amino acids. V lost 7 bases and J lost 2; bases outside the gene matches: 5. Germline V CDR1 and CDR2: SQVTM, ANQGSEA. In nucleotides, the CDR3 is TGCAGCGCCCGGGACAGGGGCGCTGGGGCCAACGTCCTGACTTTC. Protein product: CSARDRGAGANVLTF.

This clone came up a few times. The CDR3 DNA follows: TGTGCCTGGAGTCCCACTAGCGGGAGCCGCTACAATGAGCAGTTCTTC. As protein: CAWSPTSGSRYNEQFF. The chain carries TRBV30 and TRBJ2-1; 11 bases are shared with TRBD2. The CDR3 totals 16 residues. In germline, CDR1 is GTSNPN, CDR2 SVGIG (reference sequence). With 2 bases clipped from V and 3 bases from J, the junction kept 6 bases outside the gene matches.

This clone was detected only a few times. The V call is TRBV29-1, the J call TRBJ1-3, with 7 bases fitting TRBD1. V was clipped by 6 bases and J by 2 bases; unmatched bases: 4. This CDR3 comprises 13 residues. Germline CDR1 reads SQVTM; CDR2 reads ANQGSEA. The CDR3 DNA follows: TGCAGCGTCAGGGGGGGGACTGGAAACACCATATATTTT. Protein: CSVRGGTGNTIYF.

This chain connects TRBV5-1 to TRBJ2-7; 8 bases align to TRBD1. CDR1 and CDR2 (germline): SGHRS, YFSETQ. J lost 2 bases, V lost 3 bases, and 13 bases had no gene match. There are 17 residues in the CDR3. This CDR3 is CASSSNRGDRNTYEQYF. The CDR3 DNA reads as TGCGCCAGCAGCTCGAACAGGGGGGACAGGAATACCTACGAGCAGTACTTC.